What follows are 29 T cell receptor beta chains derived from one specimen sequenced in a study of human T cells and chemical hapten exposure. Time point reported: pre-sensitization, week 0. Treatment in this sample: therapeutic diphenylcyclopropenone sensitization with weekly scalp DPC. TCRdb reprocessed the RACE reads via MiXCR and lists one record per CDR3 protein. Of 350,000 to 400,000 distinct CDR3 sequences detected, 5.1% appear once; the ten largest clones hold 2.6%. This sample comprised whole blood, obtained in connection with sensitization to the hapten diphenylcyclopropenone (DPC). Source of these receptors: a woman aged 45 to 65 with alopecia areata. Some clones in this sample may be carry-over from other donors' samples.

This clonotype came up a few times. The chain is built from TRBV7-9 and TRBJ1-5; no clear D gene. Per germline, CDR1 SEHNR and CDR2 FQNEAQ (reference sequence). The V end was cut by 3 bases, the J end by 9 bases, with 9 bases between. The length of the CDR3 is 12 residues. DNA for the CDR3: TGTGCCAGCAGCTTTCCTAGTGGGCCCCAGCATTTT. Its protein product is CASSFPSGPQHF.

This clonotype was detected ten times or more. The chain carries TRBV28 and TRBJ2-7; D tentatively reads TRBD1 or TRBD2 (5 bases each). In germline, CDR1 is MDHEN, CDR2 SYDVKM. This CDR3 is built from 15 residues. Trimming shortened V by 6 bases and J by 1 base, and 16 bases separated the two germline ends. The CDR3, as DNA: TGTGCCAGCAGCTCTCCCCGGGGCTTATCCTACGAGCAGTACTTC. Its translation: CASSSPRGLSYEQYF.

The chain has TRBV7-9 and TRBJ2-1; D may match TRBD1 or TRBD2 (5 bases each). V gave up 6 bases and J gave up 9 bases, with 9 bases separating them. Germline CDR1 reads SEHNR; CDR2 reads FQNEAQ (reference sequence). The CDR3 extends over 11 amino acids. CDR3 nucleotides: TGTGCCAGCAGGGGGACGGGTGAGCAGTTCTTC. Amino acid sequence: CASRGTGEQFF. Full variable domain (rest looked up from reference TRBV7-9 and TRBJ2-1): DTGVSQNPRHKITKRGQNVTFRCDPISEHNRLYWYRQTLGQGPEFLTYFQNEAQLEKSRLLSDRFSAERPKGSFSTLEIQRTEQGDSAMYLCASRGTGEQFFGPGTRLTVL.

This clonotype was recorded many times. V usage is TRBV28 and J usage is TRBJ1-3; weak D call: TRBD1 (5 bases). V was shortened by 11 bases and J by 1 base, with 15 bases between the two germline ends. The germline V gene encodes CDR1 MDHEN and CDR2 SYDVKM. The CDR3 runs 14 residues. The CDR3 sequence is CACLRGGSGNTIYF. Written as DNA, the CDR3 is TGTGCCTGCCTCCGGGGGGGATCTGGAAACACCATATATTTT.

This clonotype has at least ten counts. The chain has TRBV28 and TRBJ2-5, with D unclear. V was clipped by 7 bases and J by 1 base, with 7 bases between them. This CDR3 has 12 amino acids. CDR1 is MDHEN, CDR2 SYDVKM, per germline. CDR3 residues: CASTRVQETQYF. CDR3 DNA sequence: TGTGCCAGCACCCGGGTCCAAGAGACCCAGTACTTC.

This clonotype was counted many times. V gene TRBV24-1 combines with J gene TRBJ2-1; 7 nucleotides line up with TRBD1. The V gene end was trimmed by 2 bases and the J gene end by 2 bases; junction bases not matched to a gene: 2. Germline CDR1 and CDR2: KGHDR and SFDVKD. The CDR3 is 15 amino acids. CDR3: CATSDSRGTYNEQFF. CDR3 in DNA: TGTGCCACCAGTGATTCCAGGGGGACCTACAATGAGCAGTTCTTC.

The chain employs TRBV5-1 and TRBJ2-4; 11 bases agree with TRBD1. The CDR3 is made up of 15 amino acids. The germline CDR1 and CDR2 sequences are SGHRS and YFSETQ. V lost 3 bases and J lost 7; bases outside the gene matches: 6. The chain's CDR3 is CASSSGQGVLNIQYF. The CDR3 nucleotides read TGCGCCAGCAGCTCGGGACAGGGGGTGTTGAACATTCAGTACTTC.

This clonotype was observed a few times. This rearrangement joins TRBV7-2 to TRBJ2-1, with D possibly matching TRBD1 (5 bases). This CDR3 has 12 amino acids. Trimming removed 3 bases from V and 9 bases from J, with 9 bases in between. Germline assignment: CDR1 SGHTA and CDR2 FQGNSA. CDR3 in DNA: TGTGCCAGCAGCTTGGCACAGGTTGAGCAGTTCTTC. This gives the protein CASSLAQVEQFF.

In its sample, this clonotype was seen a few times. CDR3 region: CASSATNLAEQYF. CDR3 nucleotides: TGTGCCAGCAGCGCGACTAACCTAGCAGAGCAGTACTTC. The J gene is TRBJ2-7, the V gene TRBV9; TRBD2 is a possible D gene (5 bases). Trimming stripped 3 bases from V and 7 bases from J, with 14 bases between. The CDR3 contains 13 residues. Germline V CDR1 and CDR2: SGDLS, YYNGEE.

This clonotype has a count of ten or more. This chain uses TRBV6-5 with TRBJ2-3; possibly TRBD1 or TRBD2 for D (5 bases each). There are 17 residues in the CDR3. Trimming removed 1 base at V and 3 bases at J, with 17 bases between. Germline V gene lookup returns CDR1 MNHEY and CDR2 SVGAGI. The CDR3 DNA reads TGTGCCAGCAGTTACTTTCCCTCACCTGGGGGAACAGATACGCAGTATTTT. Translation: CASSYFPSPGGTDTQYF.

The genes are TRBV4-3 and TRBJ2-5; D gene ambiguous. The germline V gene encodes CDR1 LGHNA and CDR2 YSLEER. This CDR3 region has 14 residues. Trimming shortened V by 1 base and J by 5 bases, and 11 bases separated the two germline ends. The CDR3 reads CASSQGSLGETQYF. In nucleotides, the CDR3 is TGCGCCAGCAGCCAAGGTAGCTTGGGGGAGACCCAGTACTTC.

This clonotype has at least ten counts. The V gene is TRBV27, the J gene TRBJ2-7; TRBD1 aligns across 9 bases. The CDR3 totals 13 residues. Germline CDR1 and CDR2: MNHEY and SMNVEV (reference sequence). Germline trimming cut 5 bases from V and 4 bases from J; bases unmatched to any gene: 3. CDR3 in DNA: TGTGCCAGCAGTCTACAGGGGGCGTACGAGCAGTACTTC. This codes for CASSLQGAYEQYF.

This clonotype was observed a few times. CDR3 loop: CATSRGEKSTDTQYF. As DNA, the CDR3 is TGTGCCACCAGCAGAGGGGAGAAATCCACAGATACGCAGTATTTT. The gene calls are TRBV15 and TRBJ2-3; TRBD2 might be the D (5 bases). V dropped 1 base and J dropped 2 bases, with 10 bases sitting between them. Germline-derived CDR1 and CDR2 are LNHNV and YYDKDF (reference sequence). The CDR3 is 15 amino acids.

The chain has TRBV20-1 and TRBJ2-2, with 9 bases aligning to TRBD2. There are 15 residues in the CDR3. The germline V gene has CDR1 DFQATT and CDR2 SNEGSKA (reference sequence). Trimming took 5 bases from V and 5 from J; bases not matched to a gene: 9. CDR3 region: CSAPVAGVSTGELFF. CDR3 nucleotides: TGCAGTGCTCCGGTAGCGGGAGTCTCGACCGGGGAGCTGTTTTTT.

This clonotype showed up just a few times. This rearrangement joins TRBV27 to TRBJ1-1; TRBD1 is a possible D gene (6 bases). Germline V gives CDR1 MNHEY, CDR2 SMNVEV (reference sequence). The CDR3 consists of 15 residues. V shed 10 bases and J shed 3 bases, with 21 bases lying between them. The CDR3 here is CATVRGGAVYTEAFF. The CDR3 DNA reads TGTGCCACCGTTCGTGGGGGGGCTGTATACACTGAAGCTTTCTTT.

This clonotype was picked up many times. J is TRBJ1-2 and V is TRBV29-1; D remains ambiguous. CDR3 length: 12 residues. V was clipped by 6 bases and J by 0 bases, with 8 bases between them. Germline values: CDR1 SQVTM, CDR2 ANQGSEA. CDR3 region: CSVKPTNYGYTF. The CDR3 DNA sequence: TGCAGCGTGAAACCCACTAACTATGGCTACACCTTC.

In its sample, this clonotype was seen many times. This chain connects TRBV3-1 to TRBJ2-3, with D hard to call. The CDR3 is made up of 16 amino acids. Per germline, CDR1 LGHDT and CDR2 YNNKEL (reference sequence). The V gene lost 3 bases and the J gene lost 1 base, with 14 bases spanning the gap. The DNA of the CDR3 is TGTGCCAGCAGCCATCCTGGGCCCGGCGGCACAGATACGCAGTATTTT. Translated: CASSHPGPGGTDTQYF.

Ten or more counts support this clonotype. CDR3: CASSSTSGTEAFF. DNA for the CDR3: TGTGCCAGCAGCTCCACATCTGGGACTGAAGCTTTCTTT. This rearrangement joins TRBV7-9 to TRBJ1-1; no reliable D call. Trimming removed 4 bases at V and 5 bases at J, with 11 bases between. From germline, CDR1 is SEHNR and CDR2 FQNEAQ (reference sequence). This CDR3 contains 13 residues. The full variable domain, in which reference TRBV7-9 and TRBJ1-1 provide the parts outside the CDR3, is DTGVSQNPRHKITKRGQNVTFRCDPISEHNRLYWYRQTLGQGPEFLTYFQNEAQLEKSRLLSDRFSAERPKGSFSTLEIQRTEQGDSAMYLCASSSTSGTEAFFGQGTRLTVV.

This clonotype showed up just a few times. The chain recombines TRBV10-3 with TRBJ2-3, with 7 bases matching TRBD2. The J segment lost 2 bases and the V segment lost 4 bases, leaving 6 bases of the junction unmatched. This CDR3 is built from 15 residues. The germline CDR1 and CDR2 sequences are ENHRY and SYGVKD. The CDR3 DNA is TGTGCCATCAGTGGGCTAGCGGACACCACAGATACGCAGTATTTT. Translation: CAISGLADTTDTQYF.

This clonotype occurred many times. V usage is TRBV6-2 or TRBV6-3 and J usage is TRBJ2-7, with 11 nucleotides matching TRBD2. V lost 0 bases and J lost 6; bases outside the gene matches: 7. The germline CDR1 and CDR2 sequences are MNHEY and SVGEGT. The CDR3 runs to 16 residues. Here the CDR3 DNA reads TGTGCCAGCAGTTACTCTCCCCTAGCGGGAGGCCGCGAGCAGTACTTC. Translation gives CASSYSPLAGGREQYF.

This clonotype was detected ten times or more. This rearrangement joins TRBV7-2 to TRBJ1-1, with D tentatively TRBD1 (6 bases). Germline V gene lookup returns CDR1 SGHTA and CDR2 FQGNSA. V lost 6 bases, J lost 8 bases, and 13 bases lay in between. The CDR3 runs 12 residues. The DNA of the CDR3 is TGTGCCAGCAGTCAGACAGGTCGGGAAGCTTTCTTT. This encodes CASSQTGREAFF. Full variable domain (outside the CDR3, taken from reference TRBV7-2 and TRBJ1-1): GAGVSQSPSNKVTEKGKDVELRCDPISGHTALYWYRQSLGQGLEFLIYFQGNSAPDKSGLPSDRFSAERTGGSVSTLTIQRTQQEDSAVYLCASSQTGREAFFGQGTRLTVV.

The chain recombines TRBV29-1 with TRBJ1-1; D perhaps matches TRBD1 (5 bases). The CDR3 has 18 amino acids. Trimming took 6 bases from V and 5 from J, leaving 31 bases between them. Germline CDR1 SQVTM, CDR2 ANQGSEA. CDR3 residues: CSVAGDFFSQGGSTEAFF. The CDR3 nucleotides read TGCAGCGTGGCCGGGGACTTCTTCTCCCAAGGAGGCTCAACTGAAGCTTTCTTT.

This clonotype was found many times. The rearrangement joins TRBV7-8 to TRBJ2-2, with 9 bases matching TRBD2. The V gene end was trimmed by 4 bases and the J gene end by 2 bases; junction bases not matched to a gene: 5. Germline assignment: CDR1 SGHVS and CDR2 FQNEAQ. CDR3 length equals 16 residues. This chain's CDR3 is CASSYRLAVNTGELFF. DNA for the CDR3: TGTGCCAGCAGCTACAGACTAGCGGTTAACACCGGGGAGCTGTTTTTT.

This clonotype has just a few counts. The CDR3 DNA is TGCAGCGTTACCCACCGAAACTATGGCTACACCTTC. This translates into CSVTHRNYGYTF. The chain employs TRBV29-1 and TRBJ1-2; D not certain. V was trimmed by 5 bases and J by 2 bases, leaving 9 bases between them. The CDR3 covers 12 residues. Germline CDR1 reads SQVTM; CDR2 reads ANQGSEA.

In its sample, this clonotype was seen many times. The chain uses TRBV5-4 and TRBJ2-5; D remains ambiguous. Looked up from germline, CDR1 is SGHNT and CDR2 is YYREEE (reference sequence). CDR3 length equals 13 residues. Trimming took off 10 bases at V and 2 bases at J, with 15 bases between the two ends. The CDR3 nucleotides read TGTGCCGTCAAAACTGTCTGGCAAGAGACCCAGTACTTC. It yields the protein CAVKTVWQETQYF. Full variable domain (missing parts from reference TRBV5-4 and TRBJ2-5): ETGVTQSPTHLIKTRGQQVTLRCSSQSGHNTVSWYQQALGQGPQFIFQYYREEENGRGNFPPRFSGLQFPNYSSELNVNALELDDSALYLCAVKTVWQETQYFGPGTRLLVL.

This clonotype showed up just a few times. This chain joins TRBV7-9 and TRBJ2-1; 10 bases agree with TRBD2. Trimming removed 4 bases from V and 7 bases from J; junction bases left unmatched: 7. CDR1 is SEHNR and CDR2 is FQNEAQ in the germline V gene (reference sequence). The CDR3 is 15 amino acids. Here the CDR3 reads CASSSPAGGENEQFF. In DNA, the CDR3 is TGTGCCAGCAGCTCTCCAGCGGGAGGGGAGAATGAGCAGTTCTTC.

This clonotype came up many times. The DNA for the CDR3 is TGTGCCAGCAGGATAGCGGGCGGAACCTACAATGAGCAGTTCTTC. Translation: CASRIAGGTYNEQFF. The rearrangement links TRBV6-5 to TRBJ2-1, with 7 bases lining up with TRBD2. This CDR3 is built from 15 residues. The germline V gene has CDR1 MNHEY and CDR2 SVGAGI. V lost 6 bases, J lost 2 bases, and 7 bases stayed unmatched.

V gene TRBV5-1 combines with J gene TRBJ1-1; D unclear. V lost 3 bases and J 1 base, leaving 7 bases between the germline ends. CDR3 size: 13 residues. CDR1 SGHRS and CDR2 YFSETQ come from the germline V gene. The CDR3, as DNA: TGCGCCAGCAGCTGGAACAGGAACACTGAAGCTTTCTTT. It encodes CASSWNRNTEAFF.

This clonotype was detected many times. The rearrangement links TRBV7-9 to TRBJ1-2, with D possibly being TRBD1 (6 bases). The CDR3 is 20 amino acids. With 1 base removed from V and 8 bases from J, the gap between germline ends came to 32 bases. CDR1 and CDR2 from the germline V gene are SEHNR and FQNEAQ (reference sequence). The CDR3 DNA sequence: TGTGCCAGCAGCTTAGAGTTCGGGGGCCGGCCCTCCGATTCTAGTCACGGCTACACCTTC. This translates into CASSLEFGGRPSDSSHGYTF.